This T cell receptor (beta chain) was profiled in a study of radiotherapy plus CTLA-4 blockade in lung cancer. Whole-study context: Across the patients, objective responses occurred in approximately 17%, and disease control in just over 30%. The study, taken as a whole, reports: The authors reported that early blood T cell clone dynamics, with interferon-beta, best predicted response. Blood saw expansion of tumor-derived TCR clones after radiotherapy plus ipilimumab.

Method: immunoSEQ multiplex PCR; TCRdb's copy keeps in-frame clones and lacks some. The sample contains 30,000 to 45,000 clones, around 79% of which appear only once. With respect to this clone: Its matching antigen is unknown.

Focal radiation was given together with CTLA-4 blockade (ipilimumab) to patients with chemo-refractory metastatic non-small-cell lung cancer. CDR1 and CDR2 from the germline V gene are SGHTA and FQGNSA. Trimming shortened V by 1 base and J by 2 bases, and 8 bases separated the two germline ends. The CDR3 runs to 14 residues. The sample here was peripheral blood, taken from a patient treated with radiotherapy plus ipilimumab. This TCR was sampled from a human donor with non-small cell lung cancer who had stable disease on radiotherapy plus ipilimumab. This chain links TRBV7-2 with TRBJ2-5; D gene uncertain. The CDR3 loop reads CASSLGPSQETQYF. The DNA of the CDR3 is TGTGCCAGCAGCTTAGGGCCGTCTCAAGAGACCCAGTACTTC.